The TCR beta chain described here comes from a study of TET2 disruption in CD19-targeted CAR T cells. Here immunoSEQ multiplex PCR was the method, and the copy in TCRdb shows in-frame clones only, minus some. This sample's clone table lists under 30,000 clones. In the case of this clone: Its matching antigen is unknown. With the read ending 3 residues before the CDR3 end, the germline J gene is used to fill in that end.

Treatment meaning: autologous CTL019 cells: CD19 CAR with 4-1BB and CD3 zeta domains. T cells for CTL019 manufacturing were collected from peripheral blood by leukapheresis. Germline values: CDR1 KGHSH, CDR2 LQKENI. After removal of 3 bases from V and 0 bases from J, the junction contained 8 bases not matched to a gene. The CDR3 contains 17 residues. The clonotype was recovered from a man in his 70s with chronic lymphocytic leukemia. V gene TRBV18 combines with J gene TRBJ2-7, with 10 bases matching TRBD1. Source: CD8- CAR+ T cells sorted from cultured blood T cells, taken for CD19 CAR T cell therapy. Subset noted: CD8-negative CAR-positive T cells from the infusion product. CDR3 DNA, as far as it was read: TGTGCCAGCTCACCGACGGCGACAGGGGGCGGCTCCTACGAG. Its protein is CASSPTATGGGSYE. In full, the CDR3 is CASSPTATGGGSYEQYF.